This T cell receptor (beta chain) was observed in a study of blood T cell repertoires in COVID-19. Turning to the study itself: Sources were T cells, B-cell-depleted T cells, or PBMCs; the material itself was cDNA or gDNA.

The CDR3 totals 13 residues. Trimming stripped 3 bases from V and 7 bases from J, with 9 bases between. Generated by immunoSEQ multiplex PCR, the TCRdb table keeps only in-frame clones and is missing some. The sample carries more than 90,000 clones, 65% to 80% recorded once. The sequence came from a man in his 70s with acute or convalescent COVID-19. The chain has TRBV12-3 or TRBV12-4 and TRBJ1-4; D remains unclear. Sequencing was done on a sample of peripheral blood. This CDR3 reads CASSLARPEKLFF. CDR3 bases: TGTGCCAGCAGTTTGGCCAGGCCTGAAAAACTGTTTTTT.